The clone carrying this T cell receptor (beta chain) appeared a few times. The target antigen is unknown. The sample is drawn from a study of T cells in Graves' hyperthyroidism and ophthalmopathy. CDR1 is MNHNS, CDR2 SASEGT, per germline. This CDR3 has 13 amino acids. Deletions cut 3 bases from V and 0 bases from J, with 6 bases between. The CDR3 regions of TCR beta were amplified from RNA transcripts. HTBI primers drove first-round RT-PCR of the TCR CDR3. In TCRdb, the multiplex PCR reads were re-called with MiXCR into one record per CDR3 protein. The repertoire includes some 350,000 distinct CDR3 sequences, about 25% of them detected once, and 73% sits in the top ten. Study results and caveats: A model of 13 V-J features distinguished ophthalmopathy from stable hyperthyroidism. Most expanded thyroid clonotypes above 0.001 recurred in blood.

Sequencing input: blood. The V call is TRBV6-1, the J call TRBJ2-7; D gene ambiguous. The receptor comes from a man over 45 with Graves' hyperthyroidism. As DNA, the CDR3 is TGTGCCAGCAGTGAGTTCAGCTCCTACGAGCAGTACTTC. Protein sequence: CASSEFSSYEQYF.